What follows describes a single T cell receptor beta chain. The CDR3 is 13 amino acids. Trimming took 4 bases from V and 8 from J, leaving 12 bases between them. Germline CDR1 and CDR2: SGDLS and YYNGEE. The sample originates from a study of blood T cell repertoires in COVID-19. Study summary: Samples of COVID-19 (acute and convalescent) were obtained from the United States, Italy and Spain.

The assay was immunoSEQ multiplex PCR, and TCRdb's table has in-frame clones only and misses some. The sample lists about 210,000 clones; around 83% were seen once. V gene TRBV9 combines with J gene TRBJ1-4; D is uncertain. The sequencing sample was made of peripheral blood. The TCR was taken from a man aged 50 to 60 with active or convalescent COVID-19. As DNA, the CDR3 is TGTGCCAGCAGCTCCCAGAGCAGGGAAAAACTGTTTTTT. This translates into CASSSQSREKLFF.